This record concerns one T cell receptor (beta chain) sequence. The antigen it binds to is not known. No quality values exist for individual bases; no much larger clone is one base distant. The donors were roughly 39 Caucasian individuals from Russia, aged roughly 6 to 90 years, who were systemically healthy. Each donor gave ten milliliters of peripheral blood, collected into EDTA-treated Vacutainer tubes. Ficoll-Paque density-gradient centrifugation was used to isolate PBMCs, with at least 6.5 million per sample. Trizol reagent was used to extract total RNA from PBMCs, with at least 5.5 micrograms per sample. Naive CD45RAhigh/CD27high T cell percentages were measured by flow cytometry on a PBMC aliquot from every donor. The sample is drawn from a study of blood T cells in healthy people across ages (dated by TCRdb to between 2014 and 2017). Concerning the study at large: In model experiments, roughly one uniquely barcoded TCR beta cDNA molecule per two T cells was captured by template switching. Using deep sequencing normalized with unique cDNA molecular identifiers, the study measured how TCR beta repertoire diversity changes with age. The donors were divided into four age groups: young (average roughly 15 years), middle-aged (over 35), aged (about 60) and long-lived (about 80). To avoid experimental bias, donors of different ages were randomly spread across the sequencing lanes. For two donors (one aged 18 to 29 and one aged 80 or older), the study analyzed two additional independent replicas of 1 million unique cDNA reads from the same blood draw. What the study reported, not specific to this receptor: Donor CMV infection status was unknown, potentially confounding age-related changes in expanded clonotypes. A strong correlation was found between observed TCR beta diversity and the percentage of naive T cells measured by flow cytometry. Compared with the aged group, the long-lived group had more naive CD4+ T cells, fewer expanded clones and increased TCR diversity, suggesting age selection. Bulk unsorted PBMC profiling prevented conclusive comparison of naive and antigen-experienced compartments. Estimates of total diversity based on one million sequenced T cells were considered lower bounds and underestimates. As age increased, observed TCR beta diversity per million T cells dropped in a roughly linear way, and a significant reduction was already evident by age 40.

From cysteine to phenylalanine, the CDR3 is 15 amino acids long. The only DNA kept is the CDR3, 45 bases in frame from the first base. CDR1 and CDR2 (DFQATT, SNEGSKA) derive from the germline V gene (reference sequence). Trimming leaves V shorter by 0 bases and J shorter by 8 bases, with the junction holding 6 bases beyond the gene matches. The method was 5' RACE. Instrument used: Illumina HiSeq 2500. A second about 6 to 11 cycle PCR used a sample-barcoded 5' primer and a J-beta primer mix. A template-switch 5' adaptor carrying 12 random nucleotides introduced a unique molecular identifier onto each TCR beta cDNA molecule. Each sample yielded at least 2.5 million CDR3-containing paired-end reads. The Mint cDNA synthesis kit, primed by a TRBC-specific oligonucleotide, was used to synthesize first-strand cDNA from all RNA. Following uracil-DNA glycosylase treatment, a first 18-cycle PCR with universal primers M1SS and BC2_uni_R was performed on all cDNA. Processing in the source paper ran as follows. For normalization, 1 million high-quality reads, each with a distinct molecular identifier, were randomly selected from each sample. Instead of being binned into consensus sequences, reads with shared molecular identifiers were discarded. MiTCR, set to a Q25 quality threshold and the strictest error-elimination algorithm, was used for CDR3 identification, clonotype clustering and error correction. A nonparametric unseen species model with Euler transformation was used to estimate a lower bound on total TCR beta diversity. Clones were called with MiXCR by TCRdb after fastp trimmed the public reads at Q25, and only in-frame beta chains were retained. Rows with a matching CDR3 protein are joined into one entry that keeps the most common DNA and genes. The V and J calls reflect TCRdb's pipeline rather than the authors' work. This sample comprises about 1 million distinct CDR3 sequences, 40% to 50% of them detected only once. Clones ranked in the top ten supply over 15% of the sample.

The TCR originated in a woman aged 60-70 years in good health. The chain uses TRBV20-1 and TRBJ2-1; TRBD2 agrees with 11 junctional bases. What was sequenced was blood. The DNA sequence is given as TGCAGTGCTAGAGAAGGAGCTAGCGGGAGGCATGAGCAGTTCTTC. Translated, this is CSAREGASGRHEQFF.